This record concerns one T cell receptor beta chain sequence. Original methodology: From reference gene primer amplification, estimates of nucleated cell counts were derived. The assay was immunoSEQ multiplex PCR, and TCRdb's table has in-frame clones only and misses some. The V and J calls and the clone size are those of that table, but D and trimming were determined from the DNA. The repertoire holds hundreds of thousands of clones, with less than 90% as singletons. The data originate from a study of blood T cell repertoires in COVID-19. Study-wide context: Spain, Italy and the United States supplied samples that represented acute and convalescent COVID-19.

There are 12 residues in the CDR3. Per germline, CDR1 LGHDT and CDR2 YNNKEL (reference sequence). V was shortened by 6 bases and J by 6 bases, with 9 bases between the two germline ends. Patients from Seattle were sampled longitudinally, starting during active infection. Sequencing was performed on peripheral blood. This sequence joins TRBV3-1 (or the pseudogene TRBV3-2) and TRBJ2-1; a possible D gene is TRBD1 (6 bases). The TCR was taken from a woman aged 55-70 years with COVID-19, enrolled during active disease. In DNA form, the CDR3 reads TGTGCCAGCAGTTCACAGGGCAATGAGCAGTTCTTC. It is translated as CASSSQGNEQFF.